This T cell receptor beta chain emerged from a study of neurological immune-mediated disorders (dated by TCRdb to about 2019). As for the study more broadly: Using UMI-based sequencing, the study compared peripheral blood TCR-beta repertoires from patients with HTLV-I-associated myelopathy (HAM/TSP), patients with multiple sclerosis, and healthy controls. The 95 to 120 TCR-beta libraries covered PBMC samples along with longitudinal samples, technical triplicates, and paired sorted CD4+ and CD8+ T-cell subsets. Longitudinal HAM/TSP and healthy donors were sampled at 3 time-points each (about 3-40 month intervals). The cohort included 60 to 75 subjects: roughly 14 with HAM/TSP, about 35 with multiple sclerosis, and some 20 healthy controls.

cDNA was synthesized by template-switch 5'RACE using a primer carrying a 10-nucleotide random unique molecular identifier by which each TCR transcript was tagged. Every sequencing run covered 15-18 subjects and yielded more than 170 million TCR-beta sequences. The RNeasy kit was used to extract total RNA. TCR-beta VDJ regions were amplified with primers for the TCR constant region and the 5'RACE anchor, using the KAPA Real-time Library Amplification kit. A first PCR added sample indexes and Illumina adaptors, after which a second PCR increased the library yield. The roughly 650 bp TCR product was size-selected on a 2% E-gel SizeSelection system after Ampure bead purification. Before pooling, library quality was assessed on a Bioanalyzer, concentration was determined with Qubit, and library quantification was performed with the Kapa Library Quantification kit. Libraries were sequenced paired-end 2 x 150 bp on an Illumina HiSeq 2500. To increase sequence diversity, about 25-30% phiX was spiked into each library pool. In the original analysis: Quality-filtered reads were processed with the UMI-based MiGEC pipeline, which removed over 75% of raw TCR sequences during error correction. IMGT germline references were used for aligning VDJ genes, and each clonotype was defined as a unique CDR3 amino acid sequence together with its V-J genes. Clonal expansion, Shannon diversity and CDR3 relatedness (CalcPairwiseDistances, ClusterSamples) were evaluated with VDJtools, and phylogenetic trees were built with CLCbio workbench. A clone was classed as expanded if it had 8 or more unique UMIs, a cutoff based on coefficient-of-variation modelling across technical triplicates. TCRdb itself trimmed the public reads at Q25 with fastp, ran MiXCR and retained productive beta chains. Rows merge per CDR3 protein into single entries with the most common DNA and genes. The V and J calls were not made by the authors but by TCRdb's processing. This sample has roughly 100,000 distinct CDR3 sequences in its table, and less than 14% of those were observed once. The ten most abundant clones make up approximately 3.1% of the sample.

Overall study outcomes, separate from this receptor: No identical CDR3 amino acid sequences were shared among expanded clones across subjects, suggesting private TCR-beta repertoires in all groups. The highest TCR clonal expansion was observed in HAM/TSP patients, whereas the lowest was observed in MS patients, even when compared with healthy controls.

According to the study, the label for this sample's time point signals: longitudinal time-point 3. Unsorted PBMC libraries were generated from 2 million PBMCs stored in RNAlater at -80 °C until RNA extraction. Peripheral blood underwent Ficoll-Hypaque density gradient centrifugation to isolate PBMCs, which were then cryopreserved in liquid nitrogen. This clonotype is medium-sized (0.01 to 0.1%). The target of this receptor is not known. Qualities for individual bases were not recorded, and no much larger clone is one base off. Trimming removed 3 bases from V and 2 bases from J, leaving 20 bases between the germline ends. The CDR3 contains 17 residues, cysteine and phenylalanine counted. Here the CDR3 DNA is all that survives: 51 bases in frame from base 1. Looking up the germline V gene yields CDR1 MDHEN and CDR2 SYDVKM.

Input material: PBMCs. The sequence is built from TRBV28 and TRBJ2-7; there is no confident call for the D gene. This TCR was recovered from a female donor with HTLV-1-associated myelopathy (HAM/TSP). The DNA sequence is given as TGTGCCAGCAGTTTCCCCAAGGACCGGGTTCGAACCTACGAGCAGTACTTC. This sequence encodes CASSFPKDRVRTYEQYF. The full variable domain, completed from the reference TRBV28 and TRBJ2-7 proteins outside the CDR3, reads DVKVTQSSRYLVKRTGEKVFLECVQDMDHENMFWYRQDPGLGLRLIYFSYDVKMKEKGDIPEGYSVSREKKERFSLILESASTNQTSMYLCASSFPKDRVRTYEQYFGPGTRLTVT.